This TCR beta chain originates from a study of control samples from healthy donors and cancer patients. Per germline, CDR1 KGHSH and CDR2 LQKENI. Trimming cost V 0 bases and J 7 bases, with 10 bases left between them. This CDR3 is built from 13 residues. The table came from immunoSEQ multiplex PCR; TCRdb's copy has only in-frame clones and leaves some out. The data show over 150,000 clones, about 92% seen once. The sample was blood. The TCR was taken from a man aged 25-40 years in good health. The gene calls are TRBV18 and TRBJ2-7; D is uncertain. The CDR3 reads CASSPPGSEEQYF. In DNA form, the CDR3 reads TGTGCCAGCTCACCACCGGGGTCGGAAGAGCAGTACTTC.